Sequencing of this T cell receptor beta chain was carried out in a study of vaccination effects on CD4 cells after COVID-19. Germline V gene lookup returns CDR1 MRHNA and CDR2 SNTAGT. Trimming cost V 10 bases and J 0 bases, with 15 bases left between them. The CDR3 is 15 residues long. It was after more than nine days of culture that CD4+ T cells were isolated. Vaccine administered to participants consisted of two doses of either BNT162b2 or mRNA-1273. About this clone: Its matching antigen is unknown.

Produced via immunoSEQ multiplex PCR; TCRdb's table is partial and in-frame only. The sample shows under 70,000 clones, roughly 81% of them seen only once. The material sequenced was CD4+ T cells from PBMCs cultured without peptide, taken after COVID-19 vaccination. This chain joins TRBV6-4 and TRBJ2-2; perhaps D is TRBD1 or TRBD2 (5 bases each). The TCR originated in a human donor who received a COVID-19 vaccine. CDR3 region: CATPDGTANTGELFF. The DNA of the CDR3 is TGTGCCACCCCCGACGGGACGGCGAACACCGGGGAGCTGTTTTTT.